The clone carrying this TCR beta chain was seen many times. Scientists amplified the TCR beta CDR3 regions from RNA transcripts. Amplification began with first-round RT-PCR using HTBI primers, then second-round multiplex PCR was performed. A single record per CDR3 protein comes from TCRdb applying MiXCR to the multiplex PCR reads. Among 580,000 or so distinct CDR3 sequences listed, about two fifths were seen once. This CDR3 has 12 residues. Germline lookup yields CDR1 LNHDA and CDR2 SQIVND (reference sequence). V lost 5 bases, J lost 4 bases, and 8 bases lay in between. The data were obtained in a study of Graves' ophthalmopathy and Graves' hyperthyroidism.

The chain has TRBV19 and TRBJ1-1; D is unclear. The receptor was isolated from an adult man with Graves' hyperthyroidism. The material sequenced was peripheral blood or thyroid tissue (not recorded which). CDR3 residues: CASSRPGTEAFF. The DNA for the CDR3 is TGTGCCAGTAGTCGCCCTGGCACTGAAGCTTTCTTT. Full variable domain (remainder filled in from reference TRBV19 and TRBJ1-1): DGGITQSPKYLFRKEGQNVTLSCEQNLNHDAMYWYRQDPGQGLRLIYYSQIVNDFQKGDIAEGYSVSREKKESFPLTVTSAQKNPTAFYLCASSRPGTEAFFGQGTRLTVV.